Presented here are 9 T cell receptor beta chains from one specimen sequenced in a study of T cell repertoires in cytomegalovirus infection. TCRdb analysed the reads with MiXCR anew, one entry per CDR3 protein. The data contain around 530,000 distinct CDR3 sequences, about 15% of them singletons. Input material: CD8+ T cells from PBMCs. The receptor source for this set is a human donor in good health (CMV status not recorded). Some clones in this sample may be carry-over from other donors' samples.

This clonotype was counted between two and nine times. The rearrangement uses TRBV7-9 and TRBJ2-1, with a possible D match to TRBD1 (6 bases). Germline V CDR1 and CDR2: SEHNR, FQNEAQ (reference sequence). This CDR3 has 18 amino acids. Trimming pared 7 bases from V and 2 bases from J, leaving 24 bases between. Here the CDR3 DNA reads TGTGCCAGCACCACTCAAGGCCTACAGGGAATTCCCTACAATGAGCAGTTCTTC. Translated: CASTTQGLQGIPYNEQFF.

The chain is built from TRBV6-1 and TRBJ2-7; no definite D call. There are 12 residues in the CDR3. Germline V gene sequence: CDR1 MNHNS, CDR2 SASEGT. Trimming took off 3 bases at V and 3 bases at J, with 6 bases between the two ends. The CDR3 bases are TGTGCCAGCAGTGACGGAGACTACGAGCAGTACTTC. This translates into CASSDGDYEQYF.

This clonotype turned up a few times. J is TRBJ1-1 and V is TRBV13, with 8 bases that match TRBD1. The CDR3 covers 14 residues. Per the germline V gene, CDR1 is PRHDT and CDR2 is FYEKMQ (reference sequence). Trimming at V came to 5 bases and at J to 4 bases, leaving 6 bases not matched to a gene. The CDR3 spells CASSGQGSGTEAFF. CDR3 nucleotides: TGTGCCAGCAGCGGACAGGGTAGTGGCACTGAAGCTTTCTTT.

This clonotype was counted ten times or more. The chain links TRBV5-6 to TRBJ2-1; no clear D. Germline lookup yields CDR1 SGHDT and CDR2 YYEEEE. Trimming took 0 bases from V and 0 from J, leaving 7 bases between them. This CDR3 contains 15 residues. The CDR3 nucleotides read TGTGCCAGCAGCTTGGACCAAAGCTCCTACAATGAGCAGTTCTTC. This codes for CASSLDQSSYNEQFF. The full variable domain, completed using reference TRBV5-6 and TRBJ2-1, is DAGVTQSPTHLIKTRGQQVTLRCSPKSGHDTVSWYQQALGQGPQFIFQYYEEEERQRGNFPDRFSGHQFPNYSSELNVNALLLGDSALYLCASSLDQSSYNEQFFGPGTRLTVL.

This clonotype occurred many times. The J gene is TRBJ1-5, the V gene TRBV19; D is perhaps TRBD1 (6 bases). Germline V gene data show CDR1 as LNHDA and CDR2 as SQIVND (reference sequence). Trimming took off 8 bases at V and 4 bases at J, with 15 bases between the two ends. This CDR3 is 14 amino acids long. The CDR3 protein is CASGGRGANQPQHF. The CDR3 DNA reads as TGTGCCAGTGGGGGAAGGGGGGCTAATCAGCCCCAGCATTTT.

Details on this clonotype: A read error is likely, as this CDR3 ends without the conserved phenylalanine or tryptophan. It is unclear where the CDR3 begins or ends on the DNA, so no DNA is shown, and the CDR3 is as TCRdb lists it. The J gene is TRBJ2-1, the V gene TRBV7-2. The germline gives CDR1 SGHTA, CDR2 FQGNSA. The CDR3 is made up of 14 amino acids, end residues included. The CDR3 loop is CASSVSGSTHEQLL.

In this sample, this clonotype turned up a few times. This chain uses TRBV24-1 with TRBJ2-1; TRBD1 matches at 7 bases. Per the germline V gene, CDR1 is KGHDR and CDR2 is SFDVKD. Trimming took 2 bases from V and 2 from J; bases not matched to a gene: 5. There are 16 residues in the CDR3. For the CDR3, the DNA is TGTGCCACCAGTGATTACCGACAGGGTACCTACAATGAGCAGTTCTTC. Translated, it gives CATSDYRQGTYNEQFF.

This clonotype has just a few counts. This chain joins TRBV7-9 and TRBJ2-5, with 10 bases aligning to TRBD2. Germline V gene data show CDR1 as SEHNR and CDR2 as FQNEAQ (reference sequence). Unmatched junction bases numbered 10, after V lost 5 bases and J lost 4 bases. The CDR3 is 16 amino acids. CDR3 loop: CASSPDQRGGRETQYF. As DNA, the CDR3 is TGTGCCAGCAGCCCCGACCAGCGGGGGGGCAGAGAGACCCAGTACTTC.

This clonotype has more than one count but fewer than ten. The CDR3 DNA follows: TGTGCCAGCAGCCAAGTGGGGGCGCCCGGGCCGCGCTACAATGAGCAGTTCTTC. Its protein product is CASSQVGAPGPRYNEQFF. The V call is TRBV4-2, the J call TRBJ2-1; perhaps TRBD1 as D (6 bases). The V and J ends lost 1 base and 3 bases respectively, with 19 bases between them. CDR3 length: 18 amino acids. Germline assignment: CDR1 LGHNA and CDR2 YNFKEQ.